This T cell receptor beta chain was documented in a study of Ad26.COV2.S vaccination and SARS-CoV-2 variants. Repertoires were generated with immunoSEQ multiplex PCR, while TCRdb's copy carries only in-frame clones and drops some. The repertoire holds about 350,000 clones, about 90% seen once, with 3.5% to 4.5% in the top ten. Study observations and caveats: There was reportedly substantial breadth in spike-specific CD8+ and CD4+ T cell responses after vaccination. Recipients given vaccine exceeded placebo recipients in spike-specific TCR breadth.

The V end was cut by 6 bases, the J end by 0 bases, with 5 bases between. The CDR3 has 12 amino acids. Germline V gene lookup returns CDR1 ENHRY and CDR2 SYGVKD. A single count supports this clone. Its antigen is not identified. The chain carries TRBV10-3 and TRBJ1-1; the D is unclear. The sequences come from peripheral blood, collected after recovery from COVID-19. This receptor was identified in a human donor who had recovered from COVID-19. CDR3 nucleotide sequence: TGTGCCATCAGGTCCGTGAACACTGAAGCTTTCTTT. Its protein is CAIRSVNTEAFF.